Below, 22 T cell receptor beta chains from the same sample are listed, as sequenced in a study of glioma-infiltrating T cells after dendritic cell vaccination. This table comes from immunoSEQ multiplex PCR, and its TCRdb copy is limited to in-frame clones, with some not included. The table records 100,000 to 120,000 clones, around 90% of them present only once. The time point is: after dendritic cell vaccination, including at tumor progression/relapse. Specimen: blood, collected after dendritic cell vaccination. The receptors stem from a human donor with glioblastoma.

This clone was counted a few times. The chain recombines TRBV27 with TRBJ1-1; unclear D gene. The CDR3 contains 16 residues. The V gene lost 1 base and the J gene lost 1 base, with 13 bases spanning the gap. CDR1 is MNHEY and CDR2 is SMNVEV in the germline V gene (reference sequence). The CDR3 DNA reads TGTGCCAGCAGTTTATTTTTCACACCCTCGAACACTGAAGCTTTCTTT. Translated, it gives CASSLFFTPSNTEAFF.

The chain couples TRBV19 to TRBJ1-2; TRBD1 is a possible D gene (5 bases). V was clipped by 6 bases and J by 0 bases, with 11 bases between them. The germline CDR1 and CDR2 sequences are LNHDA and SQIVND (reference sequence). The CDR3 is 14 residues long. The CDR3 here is CASSPSTANYGYTF. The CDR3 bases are TGTGCCAGTAGCCCCTCGACAGCTAACTATGGCTACACCTTC. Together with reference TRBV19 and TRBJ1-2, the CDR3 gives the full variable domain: DGGITQSPKYLFRKEGQNVTLSCEQNLNHDAMYWYRQDPGQGLRLIYYSQIVNDFQKGDIAEGYSVSREKKESFPLTVTSAQKNPTAFYLCASSPSTANYGYTFGSGTRLTVV.

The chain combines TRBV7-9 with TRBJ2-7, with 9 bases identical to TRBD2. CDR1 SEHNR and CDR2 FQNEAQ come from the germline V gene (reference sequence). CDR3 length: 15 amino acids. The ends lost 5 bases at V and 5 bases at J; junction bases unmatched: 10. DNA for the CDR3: TGTGCCAGCAGCCTTGATAGCGGGAGTCGGGACGAGCAGTACTTC. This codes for CASSLDSGSRDEQYF. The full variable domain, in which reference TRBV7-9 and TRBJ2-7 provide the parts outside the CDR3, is DTGVSQNPRHKITKRGQNVTFRCDPISEHNRLYWYRQTLGQGPEFLTYFQNEAQLEKSRLLSDRFSAERPKGSFSTLEIQRTEQGDSAMYLCASSLDSGSRDEQYFGPGTRLTVT.

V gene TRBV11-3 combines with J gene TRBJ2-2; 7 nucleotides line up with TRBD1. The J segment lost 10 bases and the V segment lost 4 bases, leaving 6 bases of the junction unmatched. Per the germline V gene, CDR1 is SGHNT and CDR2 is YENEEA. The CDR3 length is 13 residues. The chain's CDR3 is CASSSPGTEELFF. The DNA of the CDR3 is TGTGCCAGCAGCTCGCCCGGGACAGAGGAGCTGTTTTTT.

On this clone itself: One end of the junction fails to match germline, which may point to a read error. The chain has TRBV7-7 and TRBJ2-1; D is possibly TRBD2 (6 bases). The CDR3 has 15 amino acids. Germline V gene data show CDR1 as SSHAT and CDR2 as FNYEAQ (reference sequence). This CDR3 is CASSSPGARINEQFF. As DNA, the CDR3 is TGTGCTAGCAGCTCTCCGGGAGCCCGTATCAATGAGCAGTTCTTC.

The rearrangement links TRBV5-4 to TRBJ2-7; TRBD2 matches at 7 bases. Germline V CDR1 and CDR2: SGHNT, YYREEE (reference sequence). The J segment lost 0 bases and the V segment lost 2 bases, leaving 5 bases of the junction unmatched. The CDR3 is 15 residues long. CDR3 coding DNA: TGTGCCAGCAGCTTTGGGCGGGAGAGCTCCTACGAGCAGTACTTC. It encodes CASSFGRESSYEQYF.

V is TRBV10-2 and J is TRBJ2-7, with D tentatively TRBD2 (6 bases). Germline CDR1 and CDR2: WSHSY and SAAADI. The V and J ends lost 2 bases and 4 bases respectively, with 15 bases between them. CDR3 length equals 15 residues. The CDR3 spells CASSEGGYGPYEQYF. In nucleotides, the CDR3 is TGCGCCAGCAGTGAGGGGGGGTATGGTCCATACGAGCAGTACTTC.

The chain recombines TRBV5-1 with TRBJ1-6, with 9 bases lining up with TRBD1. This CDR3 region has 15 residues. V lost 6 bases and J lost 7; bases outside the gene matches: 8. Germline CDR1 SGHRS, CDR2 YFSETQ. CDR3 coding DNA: TGCGCCAGCACCTTTGACAGGGGGGGAAATTCACCCCTCCACTTT. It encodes CASTFDRGGNSPLHF. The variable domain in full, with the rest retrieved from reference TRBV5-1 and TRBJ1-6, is KAGVTQTPRYLIKTRGQQVTLSCSPISGHRSVSWYQQTPGQGLQFLFEYFSETQRNKGNFPGRFSGRQFSNSRSEMNVSTLELGDSALYLCASTFDRGGNSPLHFGNGTRLTVT.

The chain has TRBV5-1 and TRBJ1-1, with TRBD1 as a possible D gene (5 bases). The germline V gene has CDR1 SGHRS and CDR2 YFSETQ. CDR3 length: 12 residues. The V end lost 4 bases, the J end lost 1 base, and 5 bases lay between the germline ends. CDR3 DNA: TGCGCCAGCAGCCAGGGGAACACTGAAGCTTTCTTT. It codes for CASSQGNTEAFF.

The CDR3, as DNA: TGCAGCGTTGAAGAATCTCGGGCCCAGTACTTC. It yields the protein CSVEESRAQYF. This rearrangement joins TRBV29-1 to TRBJ2-5, with D unclear. The V and J ends lost 0 bases and 9 bases respectively, with 8 bases between them. The V gene's germline CDR1 is SQVTM and CDR2 ANQGSEA. This CDR3 has 11 amino acids.

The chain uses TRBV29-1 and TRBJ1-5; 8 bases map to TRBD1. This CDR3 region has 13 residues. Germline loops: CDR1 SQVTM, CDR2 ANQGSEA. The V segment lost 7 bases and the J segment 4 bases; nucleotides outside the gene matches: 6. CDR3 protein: CSAATGANQPQHF. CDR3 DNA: TGCAGCGCCGCGACAGGGGCTAATCAGCCCCAGCATTTT.

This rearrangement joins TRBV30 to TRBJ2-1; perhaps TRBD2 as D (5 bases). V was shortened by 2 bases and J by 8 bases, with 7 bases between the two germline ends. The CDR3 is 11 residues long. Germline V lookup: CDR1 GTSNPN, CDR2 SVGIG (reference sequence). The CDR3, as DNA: TGTGCCTGGAGTATGAGGGATGAGCAGTTCTTC. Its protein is CAWSMRDEQFF.

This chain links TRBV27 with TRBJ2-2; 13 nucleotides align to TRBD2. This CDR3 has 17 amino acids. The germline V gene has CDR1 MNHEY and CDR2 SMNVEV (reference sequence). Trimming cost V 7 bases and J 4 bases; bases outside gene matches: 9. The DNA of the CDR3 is TGTGCCAGCACCCGGACTAGCGGGAGAGCCGGCACCGGGGAGCTGTTTTTT. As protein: CASTRTSGRAGTGELFF.

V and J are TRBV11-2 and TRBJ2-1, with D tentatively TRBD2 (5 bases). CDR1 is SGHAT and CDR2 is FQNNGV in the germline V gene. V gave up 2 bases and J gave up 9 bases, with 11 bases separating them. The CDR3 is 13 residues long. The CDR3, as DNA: TGTGCCAGCAGCTTAACGGGATCGGTTGAGCAGTTCTTC. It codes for CASSLTGSVEQFF.

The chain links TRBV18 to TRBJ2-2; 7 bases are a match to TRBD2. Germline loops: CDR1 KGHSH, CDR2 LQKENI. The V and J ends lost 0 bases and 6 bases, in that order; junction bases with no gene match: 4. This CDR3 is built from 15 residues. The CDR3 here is CASSPPAGVAGELFF. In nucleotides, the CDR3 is TGTGCCAGCTCACCACCGGCGGGGGTAGCCGGGGAGCTGTTTTTT.

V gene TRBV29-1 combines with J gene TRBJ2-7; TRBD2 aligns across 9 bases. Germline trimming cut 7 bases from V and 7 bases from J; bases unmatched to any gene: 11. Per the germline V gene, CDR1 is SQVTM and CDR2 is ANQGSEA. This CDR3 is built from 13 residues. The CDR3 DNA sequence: TGCAGCGCTCCTAGCGGGACCGCCGGAGAGCAGTACTTC. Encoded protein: CSAPSGTAGEQYF.

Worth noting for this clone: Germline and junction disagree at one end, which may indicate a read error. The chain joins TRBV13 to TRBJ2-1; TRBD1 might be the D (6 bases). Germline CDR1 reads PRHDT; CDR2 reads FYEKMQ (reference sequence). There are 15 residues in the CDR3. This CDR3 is CASSPRGRSYNGQFF. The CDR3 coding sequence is TGTGCCAGCAGCCCCAGGGGTCGCTCCTACAATGGGCAGTTCTTC.

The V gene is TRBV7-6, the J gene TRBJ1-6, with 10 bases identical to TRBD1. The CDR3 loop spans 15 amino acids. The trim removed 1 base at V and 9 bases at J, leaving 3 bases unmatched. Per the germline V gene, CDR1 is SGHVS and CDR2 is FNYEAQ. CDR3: CASSLDGTGASPLHF. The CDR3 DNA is TGTGCCAGCAGCTTAGATGGGACAGGGGCTTCACCCCTCCACTTT.

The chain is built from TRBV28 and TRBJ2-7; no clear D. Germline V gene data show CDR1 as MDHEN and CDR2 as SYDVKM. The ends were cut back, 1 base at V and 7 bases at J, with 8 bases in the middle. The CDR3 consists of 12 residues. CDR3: CASSLFPREQYF. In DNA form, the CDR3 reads TGTGCCAGCAGTTTATTTCCACGGGAGCAGTACTTC.

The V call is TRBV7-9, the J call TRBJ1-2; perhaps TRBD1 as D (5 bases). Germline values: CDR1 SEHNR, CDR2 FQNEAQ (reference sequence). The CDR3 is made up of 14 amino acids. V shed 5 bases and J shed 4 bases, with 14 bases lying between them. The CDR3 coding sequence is TGTGCCAGCAGCCCAACGGTGGGGGGCTATGGCTACACCTTC. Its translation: CASSPTVGGYGYTF.

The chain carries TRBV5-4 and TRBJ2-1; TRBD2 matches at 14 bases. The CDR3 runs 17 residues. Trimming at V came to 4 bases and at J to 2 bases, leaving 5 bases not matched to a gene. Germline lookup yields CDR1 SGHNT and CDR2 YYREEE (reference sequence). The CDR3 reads CASSAGTSGSPYNEQFF. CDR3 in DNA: TGTGCCAGCAGCGCCGGGACTAGCGGGAGCCCCTACAATGAGCAGTTCTTC.

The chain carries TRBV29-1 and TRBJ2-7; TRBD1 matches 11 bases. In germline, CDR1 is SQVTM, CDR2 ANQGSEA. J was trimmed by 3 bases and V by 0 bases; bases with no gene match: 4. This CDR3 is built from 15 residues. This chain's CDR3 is CSVEDGTGGVYEQYF. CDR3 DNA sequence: TGCAGCGTTGAAGATGGGACAGGGGGTGTCTACGAGCAGTACTTC.